These 24 T cell receptor beta chains share one sample of origin, sequenced in a study of blood T cell repertoires in COVID-19 (dated by TCRdb to 2018 to 2021). Libraries were prepared through the immunoSEQ multiplex PCR assay. The immuneACCESS repertoire file appears here via TCRdb, limited to in-frame rearrangements. These files lack a portion of the clones; in checked studies, under half of the deficit traces to unresolved V genes, and the cause of the others is not known. Here the sample has about 190,000 clones; about 83% occur a single time. The ten top clones hold around 2.9% of the sample. Sequenced: PBMCs or T cells enriched from blood (not recorded which). All receptors come from a woman in her twenties or thirties who had been exposed to COVID-19.

This chain joins TRBV7-9 and TRBJ2-5, with 12 bases aligning to TRBD2. Losses at the gene ends were 5 bases for V and 8 bases for J; bases not matched to a gene: 9. The CDR3 is 15 residues long. Germline V CDR1 and CDR2: SEHNR, FQNEAQ (reference sequence). CDR3 in amino acids: CASSAPATSGRTQYF. CDR3 in DNA: TGTGCCAGCAGCGCCCCCGCGACTAGCGGGAGAACCCAGTACTTC.

J is TRBJ2-5 and V is TRBV2; a possible D gene is TRBD2 (6 bases). Deletions cut 6 bases from V and 1 base from J, with 12 bases between. This CDR3 contains 14 residues. Germline V lookup: CDR1 SNHLY, CDR2 FYNNEI. The CDR3 DNA reads as TGTGCCAGCAGCCGGGGGAACACCCAAGAGACCCAGTACTTC. This gives the protein CASSRGNTQETQYF.

The chain combines TRBV2 with TRBJ1-4, with D possibly being TRBD1 (6 bases). Between the trimmed V and J ends, which lost 7 bases and 4 bases, there was a span of 16 bases. Germline CDR1 and CDR2: SNHLY and FYNNEI. This CDR3 comprises 15 residues. CDR3 in amino acids: CASTLQGRLNEKLFF. The CDR3 DNA sequence: TGTGCCAGCACGTTACAGGGAAGACTTAATGAAAAACTGTTTTTT.

The V call is TRBV9, the J call TRBJ1-2; maybe TRBD1 (5 bases). This CDR3 is built from 13 residues. Germline-derived CDR1 and CDR2 are SGDLS and YYNGEE. Trimming removed 4 bases at V and 6 bases at J, with 13 bases between. CDR3 nucleotides: TGTGCCAGCAGCTACGGGGGGGAGGATGGCTACACCTTC. This encodes CASSYGGEDGYTF.

The rearrangement joins TRBV3-1 (or the pseudogene TRBV3-2) to TRBJ2-5, with TRBD1 identical over 9 bases. The ends lost 4 bases at V and 1 base at J; junction bases unmatched: 13. Germline-derived CDR1 and CDR2 are LGHDT and YNNKEL (reference sequence). The CDR3 runs 18 residues. CDR3 amino acids: CASSLRDRVSSSQETQYF. The CDR3 DNA is TGTGCCAGCAGCCTCCGGGACAGGGTGTCTAGTAGCCAAGAGACCCAGTACTTC.

The J gene is TRBJ1-5, the V gene TRBV7-8, with TRBD1 identical over 9 bases. V was clipped by 5 bases and J by 2 bases; unmatched bases: 7. Germline-derived CDR1 and CDR2 are SGHVS and FQNEAQ. The length of the CDR3 is 16 residues. CDR3 DNA: TGTGCCAGCAGCCCCACAGGGGGCCGAGGCAATCAGCCCCAGCATTTT. It codes for CASSPTGGRGNQPQHF.

The gene calls are TRBV7-2 and TRBJ1-2; 9 bases map to TRBD1. Germline loops: CDR1 SGHTA, CDR2 FQGNSA. V trimming: 6 bases; J trimming: 5 bases; junction bases outside the gene matches: 7. CDR3 length: 14 amino acids. CDR3: CASSISTGGYGYTF. DNA for the CDR3: TGTGCCAGCAGTATCTCGACAGGGGGTTATGGCTACACCTTC.

DNA for the CDR3: TGTGCCAGCAGGAGAGACAGGAACAATCAGCCCCAGCATTTT. Translation: CASRRDRNNQPQHF. This chain links TRBV2 with TRBJ1-5; perhaps TRBD1 as D (6 bases). V was pared by 6 bases and J by 3 bases, with 12 bases between. CDR1 is SNHLY and CDR2 is FYNNEI in the germline V gene. The CDR3 has 14 residues.

V and J are TRBV27 and TRBJ2-7, with a possible D match to TRBD1 (5 bases). CDR3 size: 13 residues. Trimming stripped 6 bases from V and 2 bases from J, with 11 bases between. Germline V gives CDR1 MNHEY, CDR2 SMNVEV (reference sequence). CDR3 DNA: TGTGCCAGCAGCTTCCGACAGACCTACGAGCAGTACTTC. This sequence encodes CASSFRQTYEQYF.

This chain connects TRBV5-1 to TRBJ2-3; 8 bases fit TRBD1. The CDR3 extends over 15 amino acids. The germline gives CDR1 SGHRS, CDR2 YFSETQ. Trimming took 3 bases from V and 2 from J; bases not matched to a gene: 5. The CDR3 is CASSSSTGATDTQYF. The CDR3 nucleotides read TGCGCCAGCAGCTCGTCGACAGGGGCCACAGATACGCAGTATTTT.

The chain is built from TRBV15 and TRBJ1-4; no definite D call. The ends were cut back, 5 bases at V and 0 bases at J, with 7 bases in the middle. Looked up from germline, CDR1 is LNHNV and CDR2 is YYDKDF (reference sequence). This CDR3 comprises 14 residues. The CDR3 DNA reads TGTGCCACCAGCCCGGGGTCAACTAATGAAAAACTGTTTTTT. Translating gives CATSPGSTNEKLFF.

This sequence joins TRBV6-1 and TRBJ1-1; D is possibly TRBD1 (6 bases). The length of the CDR3 is 13 residues. Per the germline V gene, CDR1 is MNHNS and CDR2 is SASEGT. Trimming took 2 bases from V and 5 from J, leaving 9 bases between them. CDR3 nucleotide sequence: TGTGCCAGCAGTGAACAGGACAGTACTGAAGCTTTCTTT. It is translated as CASSEQDSTEAFF.

CDR3 in amino acids: CSVDTQSSNTEAFF. CDR3 DNA sequence: TGCAGCGTTGATACACAGTCCTCGAACACTGAAGCTTTCTTT. J is TRBJ1-1 and V is TRBV29-1; D is undetermined. Germline loops: CDR1 SQVTM, CDR2 ANQGSEA. Trimming stripped 3 bases from V and 1 base from J, with 12 bases between. The CDR3 is 14 amino acids.

The chain is built from TRBV5-1 and TRBJ1-1, with TRBD1 identical over 10 bases. The V gene end was trimmed by 6 bases and the J gene end by 4 bases; junction bases not matched to a gene: 6. CDR1 is SGHRS and CDR2 is YFSETQ in the germline V gene. The CDR3 is 14 amino acids. CDR3 residues: CASTPGQGTTEAFF. CDR3 in DNA: TGCGCCAGCACCCCGGGACAGGGGACCACTGAAGCTTTCTTT.

This clone was detected only once. V is TRBV5-1 and J is TRBJ1-1; 7 bases are a match to TRBD1. V lost 4 bases to trimming and J lost 3 bases; unmatched junction nucleotides: 3. Germline V gene sequence: CDR1 SGHRS, CDR2 YFSETQ. The CDR3 is 13 amino acids. The CDR3 loop is CASSPRGDTEAFF. The CDR3 DNA reads TGCGCCAGCAGCCCCAGGGGGGACACTGAAGCTTTCTTT.

CDR3 in DNA: TGTGCCTGGAGTGCCCTGGGACTAGCGGGGGGGACCCAGTACTTC. Its protein product is CAWSALGLAGGTQYF. The chain is built from TRBV30 and TRBJ2-5, with TRBD2 matching 15 bases. After removal of 1 base from V and 7 bases from J, the junction contained 4 bases not matched to a gene. This CDR3 contains 15 residues. Germline values: CDR1 GTSNPN, CDR2 SVGIG (reference sequence).

The chain has TRBV3-1 (or the pseudogene TRBV3-2) and TRBJ1-1; D is uncertain. Germline V gene data show CDR1 as LGHDT and CDR2 as YNNKEL (reference sequence). With 0 bases removed from V and 3 bases from J, the gap between germline ends came to 17 bases. The CDR3 contains 17 residues. In DNA, the CDR3 is TGTGCCAGCAGCCAAGACCGGCGAGGGTGGAGGCACACTGAAGCTTTCTTT. Amino acid sequence: CASSQDRRGWRHTEAFF.

The chain employs TRBV4-3 and TRBJ2-1; TRBD1 is a possible D gene (5 bases). V was pared by 2 bases and J by 0 bases, with 11 bases between. The CDR3 sequence is 16 residues long. CDR1 LGHNA and CDR2 YSLEER come from the germline V gene. The CDR3 loop is CASSQSTGDSYNEQFF. Written as DNA, the CDR3 is TGCGCCAGCAGCCAATCCACAGGCGACTCCTACAATGAGCAGTTCTTC.

Only a few counts were recorded for this clone. This chain uses TRBV20-1 with TRBJ2-3; no definite D call. Germline V gives CDR1 DFQATT, CDR2 SNEGSKA (reference sequence). Trimming took off 8 bases at V and 6 bases at J, with 12 bases between the two ends. The CDR3 length is 11 residues. For the CDR3, the DNA is TGCAGTCCCTATCCCCGGGATACGCAGTATTTT. Residues: CSPYPRDTQYF.

The chain is built from TRBV24-1 and TRBJ2-1; the D gene is possibly TRBD1 (6 bases). Germline V gene lookup returns CDR1 KGHDR and CDR2 SFDVKD. V was trimmed by 3 bases and J by 6 bases, leaving 11 bases between them. The CDR3 runs to 14 residues. CDR3 protein: CATSDPYRVNEQFF. CDR3 sequence (DNA): TGTGCCACCAGTGATCCTTACAGGGTCAATGAGCAGTTCTTC.

The CDR3 DNA follows: TGTGCCAGCAGATCGGCCTCAGCGGACGATAACACTGAAGCTTTCTTT. Its translation: CASRSASADDNTEAFF. This sequence joins TRBV21-1 and TRBJ1-1. TRBV21-1 is marked as a pseudogene. This CDR3 is built from 16 residues.

This sequence joins TRBV9 and TRBJ2-1, with 7 bases lining up with TRBD1. Germline CDR1 is SGDLS and CDR2 is YYNGEE. CDR3 length: 16 amino acids. V dropped 0 bases and J dropped 10; count of bases not matched to a gene: 13. The CDR3 sequence: CASSVEFQGLQGEQFF. CDR3 coding DNA: TGTGCCAGCAGCGTAGAATTCCAGGGTTTACAGGGGGAGCAGTTCTTC.

This chain links TRBV6-5 with TRBJ1-2; TRBD1 agrees at 10 bases. CDR1 is MNHEY and CDR2 is SVGAGI in the germline V gene. The CDR3 runs to 15 residues. V lost 6 bases to trimming and J lost 5 bases; unmatched junction nucleotides: 9. The CDR3 sequence is CASSRRDRGDYGYTF. CDR3 sequence (DNA): TGTGCCAGCAGCCGAAGGGACAGGGGTGATTATGGCTACACCTTC.

This chain connects TRBV7-3 to TRBJ2-7; 9 bases agree with TRBD1. The CDR3 has 15 residues. Germline trimming cut 5 bases from V and 5 bases from J; bases unmatched to any gene: 10. The V gene's germline CDR1 is SGHTA and CDR2 FQGTGA. CDR3 sequence (DNA): TGTGCCAGCAGCCCCGCCGGGACAGGGATCAACGAGCAGTACTTC. It specifies CASSPAGTGINEQYF.